The T cell receptor beta chain described here comes from a study of technical replicates of blood from several donors (dated by TCRdb to about 2017). The junction shows trimming of 7 bases on V and 8 bases on J, and the gene matches do not reach 9 bases of it. CDR1 is given as ENHRY and CDR2 as SYGVKD, both from the germline V gene. The CDR3, cysteine through phenylalanine, is 13 amino acids long. Of all the DNA, just the CDR3 is kept, 39 bases in frame from base 1. This clone was seen a single time. Its antigen is still unknown. Nothing much larger sits one base from this clone, and base qualities are not available. Library construction relied on the immunoSEQ multiplex PCR assay. TCRdb carries this immuneACCESS record with in-frame sequences only. Its versions omit some clonotypes, under half of them owing to an unresolved V gene in the studies checked, with the rest unexplained. The sample includes 95,000 to 100,000 clones, with more than 90% observed a single time. Jointly, the top ten make up over 0.2% of the sample.

This TCR was recovered from a human donor in good health. Sequencing was performed on T cells isolated from PBMCs. The chain links TRBV10-3 with TRBJ1-2, with 8 middle bases fitting TRBD1. The CDR3 amino acid sequence is: CAITEEDRVGYTF. The bases read TGTGCCATCACCGAAGAGGACAGGGTAGGCTACACCTTC.